Below are 19 T cell receptor beta chains sequenced from a single sample in a study of shared clonotypes between healthy human individuals (dated by TCRdb to the early 2020s). Library prep was done by the immunoSEQ multiplex PCR assay. What TCRdb holds here is the immuneACCESS table cut down to in-frame rearrangements. Part of the clones is not present; checked against another copy, under half of the missing clones reflect an unresolved V gene, and the others are unexplained. The sample profile shows hundreds of thousands of clones; about nine tenths of them were found once. Around 15% of the sample comes from the top ten. The sequenced sample consisted of memory CD8+ T cells sorted from blood. The cell subset or site tag for this specimen amounts to: CD45RO+ cells pooled with CCR7-negative TemRA cells. These receptors were collected from a man aged 18 to 30 in good health.

The CDR3 reads CASSLNRGETDTQYF. In DNA form, the CDR3 reads TGTGCCAGCAGCTTGAACAGAGGGGAAACAGATACGCAGTATTTT. The rearrangement links TRBV7-8 to TRBJ2-3; D may match TRBD1 or TRBD2 (5 bases each). V lost 3 bases and J 3 bases, leaving 13 bases between the germline ends. Germline lookup yields CDR1 SGHVS and CDR2 FQNEAQ. The CDR3 is 15 amino acids. The full variable domain, in which reference TRBV7-8 and TRBJ2-3 provide the parts outside the CDR3, is GAGVSQSPRYKVAKRGQDVALRCDPISGHVSLFWYQQALGQGPEFLTYFQNEAQLDKSGLPSDRFFAERPEGSVSTLKIQRTQQEDSAVYLCASSLNRGETDTQYFGPGTRLTVL.

The CDR3 sequence is CASSLGQGAQWPDTQYF. Here the CDR3 DNA reads TGTGCCAGCAGCTTAGGGCAGGGGGCTCAATGGCCAGATACGCAGTATTTT. The chain combines TRBV5-4 with TRBJ2-3, with TRBD1 identical over 8 bases. The CDR3 runs 17 residues. Per germline, CDR1 SGHNT and CDR2 YYREEE (reference sequence). J lost 4 bases, V lost 2 bases, and 12 bases had no gene match.

The rearrangement joins TRBV5-1 to TRBJ2-7; D gene unclear. Per the germline V gene, CDR1 is SGHRS and CDR2 is YFSETQ. V was clipped by 5 bases and J by 1 base, with 10 bases between them. This CDR3 region has 13 residues. CDR3 protein: CASSSGPSYEQYF. CDR3 bases: TGCGCCAGCAGTTCCGGGCCGTCCTACGAGCAGTACTTC.

This chain uses TRBV7-9 with TRBJ2-7; 13 bases are a match to TRBD2. Germline-derived CDR1 and CDR2 are SEHNR and FQNEAQ (reference sequence). The CDR3 has 16 residues. The V gene end was trimmed by 5 bases and the J gene end by 3 bases; junction bases not matched to a gene: 7. CDR3 sequence reads: CASSGGLAGKNYEQYF. In DNA form, the CDR3 reads TGTGCCAGCAGCGGGGGACTAGCGGGAAAAAACTACGAGCAGTACTTC.

Points on this clone: A single base separates this from a much larger clone, so it may be a read error. V and J are TRBV7-9 and TRBJ2-7, with D uncertain. The CDR3 consists of 15 residues. The V gene's germline CDR1 is SEHNR and CDR2 FQNEAQ (reference sequence). The CDR3 DNA follows: TGTGCCAGCACATCTTTATTGGCCAGCTCCTGCGAGCAGTACTTC. Encoded protein: CASTSLLASSCEQYF.

Of note for this clone: Other DNA sequences in the sample encode the same CDR3. The gene calls are TRBV28 and TRBJ2-1; no firm D call. The CDR3 contains 14 residues. The ends were cut back, 2 bases at V and 3 bases at J, with 8 bases in the middle. Germline values: CDR1 MDHEN, CDR2 SYDVKM. CDR3 protein: CASSLGSNYNEQFF. CDR3 coding DNA: TGTGCCAGCAGTTTAGGCAGTAACTACAATGAGCAGTTCTTC.

The CDR3, as DNA: TGTGCCAGCAGCTTGGAGTGGGCTAGCGGGAGGAAGAATGAGCAGTTCTTC. Amino acids: CASSLEWASGRKNEQFF. V gene TRBV5-4 combines with J gene TRBJ2-1; the match to TRBD2 covers 11 bases. Germline values: CDR1 SGHNT, CDR2 YYREEE (reference sequence). This CDR3 region has 17 residues. The V segment lost 0 bases and the J segment 7 bases; nucleotides outside the gene matches: 9.

The V gene is TRBV7-2, the J gene TRBJ2-7, with unresolved D. The V gene lost 8 bases and the J gene lost 3 bases, with 14 bases spanning the gap. Germline lookup yields CDR1 SGHTA and CDR2 FQGNSA. This CDR3 is 13 amino acids long. CDR3 DNA sequence: TGTGCCAGCGGGTATGTCGAACACTACGAGCAGTACTTC. This translates into CASGYVEHYEQYF.

The gene calls are TRBV9 and TRBJ1-4; a weak D match, TRBD1 (5 bases). The ends were cut back, 4 bases at V and 7 bases at J, with 26 bases in the middle. CDR1 and CDR2 (germline): SGDLS, YYNGEE. The CDR3 has 18 residues. The DNA for the CDR3 is TGTGCCAGCAGCACGACCTCCGTAACGGGGGGGTCAGGTGAAAAACTGTTTTTT. The encoded protein is CASSTTSVTGGSGEKLFF. The full variable domain, with the rest looked up from reference TRBV9 and TRBJ1-4, is DSGVTQTPKHLITATGQRVTLRCSPRSGDLSVYWYQQSLDQGLQFLIQYYNGEERAKGNILERFSAQQFPDLHSELNLSSLELGDSALYFCASSTTSVTGGSGEKLFFGSGTQLSVL.

V gene TRBV7-9 combines with J gene TRBJ2-5; 7 bases fit TRBD2. Losses at the gene ends were 5 bases for V and 3 bases for J; bases not matched to a gene: 9. Germline V gene lookup returns CDR1 SEHNR and CDR2 FQNEAQ (reference sequence). This CDR3 contains 15 residues. The CDR3 DNA reads as TGTGCCAGCAGCCTCAGCGGGACCCCTAAAGAGACCCAGTACTTC. This encodes CASSLSGTPKETQYF.

The gene calls are TRBV5-1 and TRBJ2-7; 9 bases are a match to TRBD2. The V gene end was trimmed by 4 bases and the J gene end by 3 bases; junction bases not matched to a gene: 11. The CDR3 consists of 16 residues. Looked up from germline, CDR1 is SGHRS and CDR2 is YFSETQ. This chain's CDR3 is CASSLASGLAYYEQYF. For the CDR3, the DNA is TGCGCCAGCAGCCTCGCCTCGGGACTAGCTTACTACGAGCAGTACTTC.

This chain connects TRBV4-1 to TRBJ1-1; 8 nucleotides agree with TRBD1. The CDR3 spans 15 residues. V lost 3 bases to trimming and J lost 2 bases; unmatched junction nucleotides: 5. The V gene's germline CDR1 is MGHRA and CDR2 YSYEKL. CDR3: CASSHPGQANTEAFF. CDR3 coding DNA: TGCGCCAGCAGCCACCCGGGACAGGCTAACACTGAAGCTTTCTTT.

This sequence joins TRBV30 and TRBJ2-7; the D gene is possibly TRBD1 (6 bases). The CDR3 has 13 amino acids. Germline CDR1 and CDR2: GTSNPN and SVGIG (reference sequence). Trimming took 0 bases from V and 6 from J, leaving 12 bases between them. CDR3 in amino acids: CAWSVYREREQYF. The CDR3 nucleotides are TGTGCCTGGAGTGTCTACAGGGAACGCGAGCAGTACTTC. Full variable domain (missing parts from reference TRBV30 and TRBJ2-7): SQTIHQWPATLVQPVGSPLSLECTVEGTSNPNLYWYRQAAGRGLQLLFYSVGIGQISSEVPQNLSASRPQDRQFILSSKKLLLSDSGFYLCAWSVYREREQYFGPGTRLTVT.

The chain links TRBV7-9 to TRBJ1-4, with 7 bases fitting TRBD1. Germline lookup yields CDR1 SEHNR and CDR2 FQNEAQ (reference sequence). V was clipped by 1 base and J by 3 bases; unmatched bases: 2. This CDR3 has 15 amino acids. Here the CDR3 DNA reads TGTGCCAGCAGCTTAGGGGACAGTTCTAATGAAAAACTGTTTTTT. Protein product: CASSLGDSSNEKLFF.

V is TRBV2 and J is TRBJ2-7, with unresolved D. Germline V gene sequence: CDR1 SNHLY, CDR2 FYNNEI. The ends were cut back, 3 bases at V and 6 bases at J, with 3 bases in the middle. CDR3 length: 10 residues. CDR3 loop: CASSDGEQYF. CDR3 nucleotide sequence: TGTGCCAGCAGTGATGGCGAGCAGTACTTC.

About this clone: Other nucleotide sequences in the sample specify the same CDR3. This sequence joins TRBV9 and TRBJ2-7; 8 bases are a match to TRBD2. Germline V gene data show CDR1 as SGDLS and CDR2 as YYNGEE. Trimming removed 3 bases from V and 5 bases from J; junction bases left unmatched: 7. The CDR3 runs 14 residues. The CDR3 region is CASSASGRLDEQYF. The CDR3, as DNA: TGTGCCAGCAGCGCCAGCGGGAGATTGGACGAGCAGTACTTC.

V and J are TRBV21-1 and TRBJ1-2; no DNA check was done on the table's D call, TRBD1. TRBV21-1 is labeled a pseudogene. This CDR3 comprises 14 residues. CDR3 DNA: TGTGCCAGCAGCTCCCGGGACAAAGTGCGTGGCTACACCTTC. Its translation is CASSSRDKVRGYTF.

The chain couples TRBV6-8 to TRBJ1-1; the D is unclear. This CDR3 has 14 residues. V shed 2 bases and J shed 0 bases, with 7 bases lying between them. Germline-derived CDR1 and CDR2 are MNHGY and SAAAGT. The CDR3 spells CASSYKAMNTEAFF. As DNA, the CDR3 is TGTGCCAGCAGTTACAAGGCGATGAACACTGAAGCTTTCTTT.

As regards this clone: The sample carries other DNA sequences with the same CDR3. The V gene is TRBV30, the J gene TRBJ1-1; 9 positions match TRBD1. J was trimmed by 5 bases and V by 1 base; bases with no gene match: 2. Germline values: CDR1 GTSNPN, CDR2 SVGIG (reference sequence). There are 13 residues in the CDR3. The CDR3 nucleotides are TGTGCCTGGAGTGAGACAGGGGGGACTGAAGCTTTCTTT. This encodes CAWSETGGTEAFF.